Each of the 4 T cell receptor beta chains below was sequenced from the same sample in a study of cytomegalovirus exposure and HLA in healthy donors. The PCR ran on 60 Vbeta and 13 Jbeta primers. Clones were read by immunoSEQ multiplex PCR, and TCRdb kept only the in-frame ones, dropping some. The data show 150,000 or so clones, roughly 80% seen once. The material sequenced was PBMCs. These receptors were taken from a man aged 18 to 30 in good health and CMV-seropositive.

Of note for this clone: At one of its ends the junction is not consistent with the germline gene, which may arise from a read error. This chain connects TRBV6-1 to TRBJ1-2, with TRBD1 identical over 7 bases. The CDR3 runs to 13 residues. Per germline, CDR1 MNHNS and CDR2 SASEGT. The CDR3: CASRPIQGYGYPF. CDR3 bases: TGTGCCAGCAGGCCAATACAGGGGTATGGCTACCCCTTC.

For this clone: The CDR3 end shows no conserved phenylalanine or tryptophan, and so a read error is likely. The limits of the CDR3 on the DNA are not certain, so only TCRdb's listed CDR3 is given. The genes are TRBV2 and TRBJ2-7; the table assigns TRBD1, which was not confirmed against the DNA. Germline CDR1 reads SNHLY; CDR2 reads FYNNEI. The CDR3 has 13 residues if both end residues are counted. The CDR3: CASSEGRGGQGAI.

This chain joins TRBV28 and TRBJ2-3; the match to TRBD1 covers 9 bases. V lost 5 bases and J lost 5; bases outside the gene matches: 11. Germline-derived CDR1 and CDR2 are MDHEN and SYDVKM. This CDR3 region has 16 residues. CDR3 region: CASSPTTGGAIDTQYF. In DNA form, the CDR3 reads TGTGCCAGCAGTCCGACCACAGGGGGCGCAATAGATACGCAGTATTTT. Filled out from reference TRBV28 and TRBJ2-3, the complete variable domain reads DVKVTQSSRYLVKRTGEKVFLECVQDMDHENMFWYRQDPGLGLRLIYFSYDVKMKEKGDIPEGYSVSREKKERFSLILESASTNQTSMYLCASSPTTGGAIDTQYFGPGTRLTVL.

The CDR3 loop is CASRVPGLAGLYNEQFF. The CDR3 region has the DNA TGTGCCAGCCGTGTTCCGGGACTAGCGGGACTATACAATGAGCAGTTCTTC. V and J are TRBV27 and TRBJ2-1; 13 bases are shared with TRBD2. The V gene's germline CDR1 is MNHEY and CDR2 SMNVEV (reference sequence). V lost 8 bases to trimming and J lost 4 bases; unmatched junction nucleotides: 11. The CDR3 totals 17 residues.